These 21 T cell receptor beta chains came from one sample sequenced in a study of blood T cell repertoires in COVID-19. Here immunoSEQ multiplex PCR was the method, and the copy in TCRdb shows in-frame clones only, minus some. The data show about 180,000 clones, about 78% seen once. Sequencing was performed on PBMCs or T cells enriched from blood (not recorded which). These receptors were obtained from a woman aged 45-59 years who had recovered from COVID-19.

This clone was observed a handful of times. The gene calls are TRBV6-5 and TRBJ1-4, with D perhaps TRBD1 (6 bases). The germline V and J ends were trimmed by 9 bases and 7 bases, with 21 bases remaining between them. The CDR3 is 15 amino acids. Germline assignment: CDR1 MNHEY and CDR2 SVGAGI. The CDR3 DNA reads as TGTGCCAGTAAACCCAGCGTGGGGGCCGTTGAAAAACTGTTTTTT. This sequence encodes CASKPSVGAVEKLFF.

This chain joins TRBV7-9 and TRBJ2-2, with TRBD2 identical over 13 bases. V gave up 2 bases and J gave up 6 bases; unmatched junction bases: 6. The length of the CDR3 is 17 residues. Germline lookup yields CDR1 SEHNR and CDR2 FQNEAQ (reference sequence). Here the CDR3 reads CASSLSGTSGKSGELFF. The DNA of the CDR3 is TGTGCCAGCAGCTTATCCGGGACTAGCGGGAAATCCGGGGAGCTGTTTTTT.

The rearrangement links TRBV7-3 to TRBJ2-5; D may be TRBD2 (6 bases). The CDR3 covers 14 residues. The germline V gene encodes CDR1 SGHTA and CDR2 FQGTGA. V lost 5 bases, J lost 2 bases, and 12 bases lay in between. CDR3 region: CASSRLGEQETQYF. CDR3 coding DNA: TGTGCCAGCAGCCGACTAGGGGAACAAGAGACCCAGTACTTC. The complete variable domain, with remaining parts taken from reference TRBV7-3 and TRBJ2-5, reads GAGVSQTPSNKVTEKGKYVELRCDPISGHTALYWYRQSLGQGPEFLIYFQGTGAADDSGLPNDRFFAVRPEGSVSTLKIQRTERGDSAVYLCASSRLGEQETQYFGPGTRLLVL.

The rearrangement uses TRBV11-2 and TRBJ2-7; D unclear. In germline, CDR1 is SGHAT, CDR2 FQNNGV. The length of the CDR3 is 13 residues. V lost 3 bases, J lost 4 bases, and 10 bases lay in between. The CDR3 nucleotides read TGTGCCAGCAGCTTGTCGCAGATTTACGAGCAGTACTTC. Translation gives CASSLSQIYEQYF.

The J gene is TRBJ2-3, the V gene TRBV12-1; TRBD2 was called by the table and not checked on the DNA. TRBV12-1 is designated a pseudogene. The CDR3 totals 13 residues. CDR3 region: CASSFGGDPRQYF. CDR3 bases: TGTGCCAGCAGCTTTGGGGGGGACCCTCGCCAGTATTTT.

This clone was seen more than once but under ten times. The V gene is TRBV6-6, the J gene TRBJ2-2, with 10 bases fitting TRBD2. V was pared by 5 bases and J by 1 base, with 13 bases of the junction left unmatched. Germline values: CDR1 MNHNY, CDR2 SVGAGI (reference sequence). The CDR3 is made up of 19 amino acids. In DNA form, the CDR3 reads TGTGCCAGCAGTCCTGAAGGGACTAGCGAGTTTTGGAACACCGGGGAGCTGTTTTTT. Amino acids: CASSPEGTSEFWNTGELFF.

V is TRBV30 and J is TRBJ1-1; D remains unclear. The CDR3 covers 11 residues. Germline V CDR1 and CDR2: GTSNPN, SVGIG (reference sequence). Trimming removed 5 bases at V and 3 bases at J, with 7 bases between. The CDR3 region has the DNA TGTGCCTGGGGACGGGACACTGAAGCTTTCTTT. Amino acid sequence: CAWGRDTEAFF.

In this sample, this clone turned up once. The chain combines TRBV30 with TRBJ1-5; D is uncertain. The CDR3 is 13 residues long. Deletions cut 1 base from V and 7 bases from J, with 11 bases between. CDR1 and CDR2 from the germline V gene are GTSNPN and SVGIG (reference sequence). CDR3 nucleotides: TGTGCCTGGAGTGAGCAGGCCTCCCAGCCCCAGCATTTT. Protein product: CAWSEQASQPQHF.

This CDR3 is CASSQGQGGVYTF. In nucleotides, the CDR3 is TGTGCCAGCAGCCAAGGACAGGGGGGCGTCTACACCTTC. The V and J genes are TRBV3-1 (or the pseudogene TRBV3-2) and TRBJ1-2; 9 nucleotides align to TRBD1. Germline V gene lookup returns CDR1 LGHDT and CDR2 YNNKEL (reference sequence). This CDR3 is 13 amino acids long. Trimming cost V 1 base and J 10 bases; bases outside gene matches: 4.

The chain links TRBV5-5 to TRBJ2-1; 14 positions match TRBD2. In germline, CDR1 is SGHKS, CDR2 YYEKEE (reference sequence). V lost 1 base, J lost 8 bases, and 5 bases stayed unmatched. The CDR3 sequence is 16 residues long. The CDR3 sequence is CASSLLGTSGSHEQFF. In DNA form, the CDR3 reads TGTGCCAGCAGCTTGTTGGGGACTAGCGGGAGTCATGAGCAGTTCTTC.

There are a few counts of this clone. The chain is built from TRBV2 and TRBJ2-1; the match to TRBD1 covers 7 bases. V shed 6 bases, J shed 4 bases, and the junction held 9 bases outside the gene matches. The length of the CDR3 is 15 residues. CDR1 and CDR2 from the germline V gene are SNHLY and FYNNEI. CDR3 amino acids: CASRSGTENYNEQFF. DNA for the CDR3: TGTGCCAGCAGGTCCGGGACAGAAAATTACAATGAGCAGTTCTTC.

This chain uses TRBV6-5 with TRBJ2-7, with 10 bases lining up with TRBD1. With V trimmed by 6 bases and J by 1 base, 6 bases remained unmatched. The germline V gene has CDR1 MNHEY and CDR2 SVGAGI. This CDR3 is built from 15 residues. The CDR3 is CASRNRDRGSYEQYF. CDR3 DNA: TGTGCCAGCAGAAACCGGGACAGGGGTTCCTACGAGCAGTACTTC.

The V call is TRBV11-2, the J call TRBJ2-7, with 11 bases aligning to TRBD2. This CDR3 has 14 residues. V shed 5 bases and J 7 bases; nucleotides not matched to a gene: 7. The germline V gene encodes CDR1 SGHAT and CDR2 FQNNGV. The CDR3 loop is CASSPGTSGTEQYF. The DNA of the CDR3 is TGTGCCAGCAGCCCCGGGACTAGCGGTACAGAGCAGTACTTC.

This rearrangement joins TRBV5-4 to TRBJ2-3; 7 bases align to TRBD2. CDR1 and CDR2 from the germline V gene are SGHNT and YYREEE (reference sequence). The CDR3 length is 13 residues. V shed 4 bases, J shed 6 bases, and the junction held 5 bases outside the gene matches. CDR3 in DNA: TGTGCCAGCAGCGGGGGGGGTAGGGATACGCAGTATTTT. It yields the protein CASSGGGRDTQYF.

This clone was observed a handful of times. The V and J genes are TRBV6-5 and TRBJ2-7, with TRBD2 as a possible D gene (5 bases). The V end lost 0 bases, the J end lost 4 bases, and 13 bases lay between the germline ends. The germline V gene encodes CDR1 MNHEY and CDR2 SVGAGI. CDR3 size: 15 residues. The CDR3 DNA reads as TGTGCCAGCAGTTACTCGAAAGTGTCGGGATACGAGCAGTACTTC. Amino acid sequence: CASSYSKVSGYEQYF.

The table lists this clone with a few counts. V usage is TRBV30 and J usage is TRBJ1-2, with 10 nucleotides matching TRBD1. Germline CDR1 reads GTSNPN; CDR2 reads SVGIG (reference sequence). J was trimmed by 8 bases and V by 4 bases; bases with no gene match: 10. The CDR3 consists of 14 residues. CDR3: CAWTKTGGKRGYTF. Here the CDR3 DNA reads TGTGCCTGGACCAAGACAGGGGGCAAGCGGGGCTACACCTTC.

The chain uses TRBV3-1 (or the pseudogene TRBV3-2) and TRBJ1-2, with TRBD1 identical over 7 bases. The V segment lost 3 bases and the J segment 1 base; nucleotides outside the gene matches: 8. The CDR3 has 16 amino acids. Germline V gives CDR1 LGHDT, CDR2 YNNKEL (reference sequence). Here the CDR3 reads CASSHGDRPFNYGYTF. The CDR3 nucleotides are TGTGCCAGCAGCCATGGGGACAGACCTTTTAACTATGGCTACACCTTC.

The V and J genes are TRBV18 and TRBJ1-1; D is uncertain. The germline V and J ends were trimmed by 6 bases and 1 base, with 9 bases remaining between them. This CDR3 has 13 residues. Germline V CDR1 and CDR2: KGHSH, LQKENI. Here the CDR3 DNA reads TGTGCCAGCTCTCGTACCGGGAACACTGAAGCTTTCTTT. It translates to CASSRTGNTEAFF.

CDR3 in DNA: TGTGCCAGTTATAGGGGGCCTGGCAATGAGCAGTTCTTC. Translation gives CASYRGPGNEQFF. The V call is TRBV12-3 or TRBV12-4, the J call TRBJ2-1; 7 nucleotides agree with TRBD1. Germline trimming cut 9 bases from V and 6 bases from J; bases unmatched to any gene: 8. The CDR3 contains 13 residues.

CDR3 region: CASSPWQSYNEQFF. Here the CDR3 DNA reads TGTGCCAGCTCACCTTGGCAGTCTTACAATGAGCAGTTCTTC. This sequence joins TRBV18 and TRBJ2-1; D call uncertain. CDR1 and CDR2 from the germline V gene are KGHSH and LQKENI. The CDR3 totals 14 residues. With 3 bases removed from V and 4 bases from J, the gap between germline ends came to 10 bases.

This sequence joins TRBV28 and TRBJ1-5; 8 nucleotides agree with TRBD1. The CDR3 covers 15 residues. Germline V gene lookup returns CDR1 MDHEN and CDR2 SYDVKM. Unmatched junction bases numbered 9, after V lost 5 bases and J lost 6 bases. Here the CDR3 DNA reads TGTGCCAGCAGTCGACAGGGGCCGGCGATTCAGCCCCAGCATTTT. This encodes CASSRQGPAIQPQHF.